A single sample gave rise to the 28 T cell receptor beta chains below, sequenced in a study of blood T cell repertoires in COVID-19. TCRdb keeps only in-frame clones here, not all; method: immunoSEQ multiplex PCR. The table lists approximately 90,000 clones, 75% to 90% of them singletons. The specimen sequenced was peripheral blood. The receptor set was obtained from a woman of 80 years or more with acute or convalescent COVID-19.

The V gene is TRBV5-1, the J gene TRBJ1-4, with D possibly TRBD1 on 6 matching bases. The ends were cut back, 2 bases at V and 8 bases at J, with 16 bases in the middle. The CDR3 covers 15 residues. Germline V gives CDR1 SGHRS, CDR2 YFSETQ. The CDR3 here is CASSLTGTNLEKLFF. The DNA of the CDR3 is TGCGCCAGCAGCTTAACAGGGACAAATCTGGAAAAACTGTTTTTT.

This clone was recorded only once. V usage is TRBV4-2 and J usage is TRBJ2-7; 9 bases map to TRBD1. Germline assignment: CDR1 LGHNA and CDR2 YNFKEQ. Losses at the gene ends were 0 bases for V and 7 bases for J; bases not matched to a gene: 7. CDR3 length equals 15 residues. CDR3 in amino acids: CASSQDTGQGYEQYF. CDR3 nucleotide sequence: TGTGCCAGCAGCCAAGATACAGGACAGGGGTATGAGCAGTACTTC.

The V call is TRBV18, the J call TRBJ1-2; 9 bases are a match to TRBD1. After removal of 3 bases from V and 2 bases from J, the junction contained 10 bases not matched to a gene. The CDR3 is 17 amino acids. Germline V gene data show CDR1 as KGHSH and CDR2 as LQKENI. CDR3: CASSPTGQGTRNYGYTF. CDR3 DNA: TGTGCCAGCTCACCCACTGGACAGGGGACGAGGAACTATGGCTACACCTTC.

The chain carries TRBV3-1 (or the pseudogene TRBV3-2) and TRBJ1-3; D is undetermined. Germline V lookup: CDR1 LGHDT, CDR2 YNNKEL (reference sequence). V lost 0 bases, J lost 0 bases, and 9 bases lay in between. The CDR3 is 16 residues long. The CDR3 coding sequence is TGTGCCAGCAGCCAAGATCGCCGGGGCTCTGGAAACACCATATATTTT. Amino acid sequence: CASSQDRRGSGNTIYF.

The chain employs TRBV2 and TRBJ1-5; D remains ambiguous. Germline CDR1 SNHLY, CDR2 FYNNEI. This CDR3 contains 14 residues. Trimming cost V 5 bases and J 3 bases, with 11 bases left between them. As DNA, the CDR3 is TGTGCCAGCAGTCCGGTCTCTCTCAATCAGCCCCAGCATTTT. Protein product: CASSPVSLNQPQHF.

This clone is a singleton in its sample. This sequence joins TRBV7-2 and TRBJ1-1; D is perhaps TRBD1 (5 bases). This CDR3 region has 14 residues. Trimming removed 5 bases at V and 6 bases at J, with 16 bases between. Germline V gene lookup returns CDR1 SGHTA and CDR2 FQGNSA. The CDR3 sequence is CASSTRTLYSEAFF. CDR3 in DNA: TGTGCCAGCAGCACAAGGACACTATATTCTGAAGCTTTCTTT.

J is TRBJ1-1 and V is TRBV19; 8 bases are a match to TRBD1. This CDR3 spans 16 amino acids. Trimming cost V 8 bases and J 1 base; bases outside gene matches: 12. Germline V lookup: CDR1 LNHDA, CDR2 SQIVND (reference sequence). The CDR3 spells CASEGYSGTGNTEAFF. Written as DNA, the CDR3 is TGTGCCAGTGAGGGTTACTCCGGGACAGGGAACACTGAAGCTTTCTTT.

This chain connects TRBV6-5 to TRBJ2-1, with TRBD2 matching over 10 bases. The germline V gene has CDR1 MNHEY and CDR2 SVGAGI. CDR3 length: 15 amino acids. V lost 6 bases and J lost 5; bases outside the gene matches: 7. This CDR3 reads CASSLGLAMNNEQFF. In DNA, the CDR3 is TGTGCCAGCAGCTTGGGACTAGCGATGAACAATGAGCAGTTCTTC.

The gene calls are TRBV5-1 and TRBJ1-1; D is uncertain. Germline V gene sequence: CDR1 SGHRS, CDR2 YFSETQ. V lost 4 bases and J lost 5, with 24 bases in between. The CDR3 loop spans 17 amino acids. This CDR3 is CASSRRLGAGDGTEAFF. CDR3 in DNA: TGCGCCAGCAGCCGACGCCTTGGAGCGGGCGACGGTACTGAAGCTTTCTTT.

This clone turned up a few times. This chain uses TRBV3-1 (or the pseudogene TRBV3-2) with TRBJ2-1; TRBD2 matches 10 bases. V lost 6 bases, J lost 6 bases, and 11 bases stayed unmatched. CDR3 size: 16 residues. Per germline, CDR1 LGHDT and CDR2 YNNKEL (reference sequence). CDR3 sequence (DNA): TGTGCCAGCAGGCTAGGAAGCGGGGGGGCTGCCAATGAGCAGTTCTTC. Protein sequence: CASRLGSGGAANEQFF.

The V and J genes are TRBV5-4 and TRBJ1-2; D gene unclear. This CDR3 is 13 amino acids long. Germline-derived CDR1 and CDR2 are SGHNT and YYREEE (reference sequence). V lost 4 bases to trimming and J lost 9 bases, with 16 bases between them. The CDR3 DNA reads TGTGCCAGCAGCCAGGCCGCGGGAAAGAGCTACACCTTC. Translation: CASSQAAGKSYTF.

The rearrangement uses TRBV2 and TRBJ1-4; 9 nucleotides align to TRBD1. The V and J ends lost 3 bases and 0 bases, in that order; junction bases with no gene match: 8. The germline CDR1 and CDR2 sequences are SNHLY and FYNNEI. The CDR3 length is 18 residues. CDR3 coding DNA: TGTGCCAGCAGTGACGGACAGGGGCCCTTTGCAACTAATGAAAAACTGTTTTTT. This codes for CASSDGQGPFATNEKLFF.

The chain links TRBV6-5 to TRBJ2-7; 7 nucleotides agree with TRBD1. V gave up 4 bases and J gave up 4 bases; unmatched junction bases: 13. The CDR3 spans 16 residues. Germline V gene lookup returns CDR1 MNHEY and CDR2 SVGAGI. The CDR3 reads CASSSPFGTGEYEQYF. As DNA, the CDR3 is TGTGCCAGCAGTTCCCCTTTCGGCACAGGGGAGTACGAGCAGTACTTC.

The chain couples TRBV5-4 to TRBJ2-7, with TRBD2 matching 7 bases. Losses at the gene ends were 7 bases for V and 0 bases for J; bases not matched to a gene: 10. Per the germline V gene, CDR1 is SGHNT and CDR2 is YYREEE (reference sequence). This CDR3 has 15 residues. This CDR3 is CASQFSSGSSYEQYF. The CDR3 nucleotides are TGTGCCAGCCAGTTCTCTAGCGGAAGCTCCTACGAGCAGTACTTC. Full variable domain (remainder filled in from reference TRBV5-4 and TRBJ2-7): ETGVTQSPTHLIKTRGQQVTLRCSSQSGHNTVSWYQQALGQGPQFIFQYYREEENGRGNFPPRFSGLQFPNYSSELNVNALELDDSALYLCASQFSSGSSYEQYFGPGTRLTVT.

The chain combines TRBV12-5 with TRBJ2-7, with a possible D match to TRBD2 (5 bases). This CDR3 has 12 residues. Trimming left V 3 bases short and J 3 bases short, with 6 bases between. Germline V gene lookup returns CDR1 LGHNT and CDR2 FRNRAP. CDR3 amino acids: CASGFRDYEQYF. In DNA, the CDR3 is TGTGCTAGTGGTTTTCGGGACTACGAGCAGTACTTC. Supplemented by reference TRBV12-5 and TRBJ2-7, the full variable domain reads DARVTQTPRHKVTEMGQEVTMRCQPILGHNTVFWYRQTMMQGLELLAYFRNRAPLDDSGMPKDRFSAEMPDATLATLKIQPSEPRDSAVYFCASGFRDYEQYFGPGTRLTVT.

Here the CDR3 DNA reads TGTGCCAGCAGCCCAGGGGCCCAGGAAAAACTGTTTTTT. Its protein product is CASSPGAQEKLFF. The rearrangement links TRBV3-1 (or the pseudogene TRBV3-2) to TRBJ1-4, with D perhaps TRBD1 (6 bases). Germline-derived CDR1 and CDR2 are LGHDT and YNNKEL (reference sequence). The CDR3 has 13 amino acids. The germline V and J ends were trimmed by 4 bases and 8 bases, with 11 bases remaining between them.

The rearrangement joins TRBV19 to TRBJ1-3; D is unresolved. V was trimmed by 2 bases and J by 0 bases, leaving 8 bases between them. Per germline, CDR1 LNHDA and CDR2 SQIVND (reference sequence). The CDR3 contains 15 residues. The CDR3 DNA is TGTGCCAGTAGTATACCCCGGGGCTCTGGAAACACCATATATTTT. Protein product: CASSIPRGSGNTIYF.

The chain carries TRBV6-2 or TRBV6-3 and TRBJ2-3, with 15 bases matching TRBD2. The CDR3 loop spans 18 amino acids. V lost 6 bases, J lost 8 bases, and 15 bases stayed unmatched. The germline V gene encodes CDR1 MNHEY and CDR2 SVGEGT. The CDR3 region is CASSPRMGLAGGVVTQYF. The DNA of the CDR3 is TGTGCCAGCAGCCCTCGAATGGGACTAGCGGGGGGAGTTGTTACGCAGTATTTT.

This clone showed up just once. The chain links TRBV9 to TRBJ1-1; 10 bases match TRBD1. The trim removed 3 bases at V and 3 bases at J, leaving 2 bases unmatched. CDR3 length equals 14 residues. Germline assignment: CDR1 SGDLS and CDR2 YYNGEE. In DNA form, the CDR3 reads TGTGCCAGCAGCGGGACAGGGGGAGACACTGAAGCTTTCTTT. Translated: CASSGTGGDTEAFF.

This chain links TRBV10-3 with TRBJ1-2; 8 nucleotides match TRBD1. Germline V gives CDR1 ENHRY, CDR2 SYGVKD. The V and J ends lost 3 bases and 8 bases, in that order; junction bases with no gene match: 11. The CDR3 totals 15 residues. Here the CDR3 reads CAISEPDRDLRGYTF. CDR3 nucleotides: TGTGCCATCAGTGAACCGGACAGGGACTTAAGGGGCTACACCTTC.

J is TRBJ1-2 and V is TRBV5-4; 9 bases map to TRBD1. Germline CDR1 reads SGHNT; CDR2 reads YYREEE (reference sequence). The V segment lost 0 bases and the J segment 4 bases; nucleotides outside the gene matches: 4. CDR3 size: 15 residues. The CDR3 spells CASSLVDRGLYGYTF. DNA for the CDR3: TGTGCCAGCAGCTTGGTGGACAGGGGACTCTATGGCTACACCTTC.

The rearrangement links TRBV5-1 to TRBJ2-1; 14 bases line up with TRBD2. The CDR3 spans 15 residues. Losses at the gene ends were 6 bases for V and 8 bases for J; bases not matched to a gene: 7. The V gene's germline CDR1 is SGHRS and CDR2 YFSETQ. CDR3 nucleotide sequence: TGCGCCAGCATCCCGACTAGCGGGGGGGCCGATGAGCAGTTCTTC. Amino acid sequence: CASIPTSGGADEQFF.

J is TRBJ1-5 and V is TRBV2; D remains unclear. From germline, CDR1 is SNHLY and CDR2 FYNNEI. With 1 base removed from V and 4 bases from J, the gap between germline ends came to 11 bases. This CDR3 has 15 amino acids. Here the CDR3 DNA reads TGTGCCAGCAGTGAAGTAAGTTACAAGAATCAGCCCCAGCATTTT. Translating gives CASSEVSYKNQPQHF.

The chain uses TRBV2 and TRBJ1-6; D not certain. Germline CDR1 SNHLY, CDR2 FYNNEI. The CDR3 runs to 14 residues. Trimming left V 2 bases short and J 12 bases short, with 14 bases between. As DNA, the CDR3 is TGTGCCAGCAGTGAATTGGGCCTGGATTTACCCCTCCACTTT. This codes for CASSELGLDLPLHF.

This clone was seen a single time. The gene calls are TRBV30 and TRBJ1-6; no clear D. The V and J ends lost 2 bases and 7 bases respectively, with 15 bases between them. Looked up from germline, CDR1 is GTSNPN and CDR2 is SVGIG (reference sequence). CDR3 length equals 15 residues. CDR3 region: CAWSSLRTGNSPLHF. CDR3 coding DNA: TGTGCCTGGAGTTCCCTCCGGACGGGGAATTCACCCCTCCACTTT.

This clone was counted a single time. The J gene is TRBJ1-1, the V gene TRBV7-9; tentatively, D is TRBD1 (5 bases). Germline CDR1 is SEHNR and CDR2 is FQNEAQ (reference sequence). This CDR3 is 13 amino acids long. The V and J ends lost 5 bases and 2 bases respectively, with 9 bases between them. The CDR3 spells CASSRRENTEAFF. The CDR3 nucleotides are TGTGCCAGCAGCCGCAGGGAAAACACTGAAGCTTTCTTT.

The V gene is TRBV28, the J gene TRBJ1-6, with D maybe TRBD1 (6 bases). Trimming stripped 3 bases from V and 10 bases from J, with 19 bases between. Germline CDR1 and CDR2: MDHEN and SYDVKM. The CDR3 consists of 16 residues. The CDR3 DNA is TGTGCCAGCAGTTTCCCTCGGCCCCAGAGGGGGTCACCCCTCCACTTT. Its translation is CASSFPRPQRGSPLHF.

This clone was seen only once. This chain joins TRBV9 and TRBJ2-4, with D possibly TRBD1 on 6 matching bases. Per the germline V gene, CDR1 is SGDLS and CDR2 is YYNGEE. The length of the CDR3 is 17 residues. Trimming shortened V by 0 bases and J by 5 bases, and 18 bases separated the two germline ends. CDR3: CASSVGVGAMIQNIQYF. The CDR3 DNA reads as TGTGCCAGCAGCGTAGGCGTGGGGGCGATGATCCAAAACATTCAGTACTTC.